The 5 T cell receptor beta chains in this list originate from one sample, sequenced in a study of vaccination and CD4 T cells after COVID-19. Their specific antigens are unknown. Oncomine TCR Beta short-read sequencing was applied to DNA from cultured CD4+ T cells. One entry per CDR3 protein, called by TCRdb with MiXCR from the PCR reads. The data hold 8,500 or so distinct CDR3 sequences, with roughly three fifths observed a single time. Treatment noted: approximately nine-day PBMC culture with coronavirus spike peptide pools or control peptides (ViraFEST assay). Input material: CD4+ T cells from blood, cultured in vitro. Receptors were obtained from a human donor who had recovered from COVID-19.

This chain connects TRBV20-1 to TRBJ1-1; the D gene is possibly TRBD1 (6 bases). Germline V lookup: CDR1 DFQATT, CDR2 SNEGSKA (reference sequence). The CDR3 covers 16 residues. V was clipped by 1 base and J by 4 bases, with 19 bases between them. Here the CDR3 DNA reads TGCAGTGCTAGAGTCTTTGGGAAACGAGGGGGCACTGAAGCTTTCTTT. As protein: CSARVFGKRGGTEAFF.

This clonotype was picked up one time. The rearrangement uses TRBV20-1 and TRBJ2-7; the match to TRBD1 covers 7 bases. The CDR3 covers 15 residues. The germline gives CDR1 DFQATT, CDR2 SNEGSKA (reference sequence). Trimming removed 5 bases from V and 0 bases from J; junction bases left unmatched: 10. The CDR3 bases are TGCAGTGCTCCCCAAAGGACAGGTTCCTCCTACGAGCAGTACTTC. Amino acid sequence: CSAPQRTGSSYEQYF.

This clonotype occurred a few times. The CDR3 DNA reads as TGTGCCAGCAGCGGGTGGGGGAATGAATCACCCCTCCACTTT. Its translation: CASSGWGNESPLHF. This rearrangement joins TRBV7-8 to TRBJ1-6, with a possible D match to TRBD1 (5 bases). This CDR3 contains 14 residues. Germline V lookup: CDR1 SGHVS, CDR2 FQNEAQ. V was trimmed by 5 bases and J by 10 bases, leaving 15 bases between them. Full variable domain (remainder filled in from reference TRBV7-8 and TRBJ1-6): GAGVSQSPRYKVAKRGQDVALRCDPISGHVSLFWYQQALGQGPEFLTYFQNEAQLDKSGLPSDRFFAERPEGSVSTLKIQRTQQEDSAVYLCASSGWGNESPLHFGNGTRLTVT.

This clonotype has only a few counts. The chain couples TRBV7-6 to TRBJ1-5; no definite D call. CDR3 length: 14 residues. CDR1 SGHVS and CDR2 FNYEAQ come from the germline V gene. V lost 0 bases and J 6 bases, leaving 9 bases between the germline ends. The CDR3 protein is CASSLAGPAQPQHF. The CDR3 nucleotides read TGTGCCAGCAGCTTAGCAGGGCCAGCTCAGCCCCAGCATTTT.

Notes on this clonotype: A much more abundant neighbour one base away suggests this may be a read error. V is TRBV7-2 and J is TRBJ2-7; D is perhaps TRBD1 or TRBD2 (5 bases each). Deletions cut 3 bases from V and 6 bases from J, with 18 bases between. The CDR3 contains 15 residues. Germline CDR1 is SGHTA and CDR2 is FQGNSA. CDR3 nucleotide sequence: TGTGCCAGCAGCTTTAGGCCACGGGACGCAGGCGAGCAGTACTTC. Translation gives CASSFRPRDAGEQYF. The whole variable domain, remainder taken from reference TRBV7-2 and TRBJ2-7, is GAGVSQSPSNKVTEKGKDVELRCDPISGHTALYWYRQSLGQGLEFLIYFQGNSAPDKSGLPSDRFSAERTGGSVSTLTIQRTQQEDSAVYLCASSFRPRDAGEQYFGPGTRLTVT.